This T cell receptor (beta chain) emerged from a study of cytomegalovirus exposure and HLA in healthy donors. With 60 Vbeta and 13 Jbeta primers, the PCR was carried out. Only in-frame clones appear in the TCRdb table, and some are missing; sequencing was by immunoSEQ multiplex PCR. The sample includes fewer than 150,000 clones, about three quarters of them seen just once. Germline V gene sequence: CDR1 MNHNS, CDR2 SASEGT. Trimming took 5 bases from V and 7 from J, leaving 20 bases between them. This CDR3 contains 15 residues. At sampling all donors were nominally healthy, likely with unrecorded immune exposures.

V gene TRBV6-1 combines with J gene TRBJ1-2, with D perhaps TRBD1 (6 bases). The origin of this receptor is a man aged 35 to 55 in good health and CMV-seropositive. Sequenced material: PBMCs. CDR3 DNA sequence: TGTGCCAGCAGTACGCTGGACAGTGCCTCTTCTGGCTACACCTTC. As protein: CASSTLDSASSGYTF.